Each of the 32 T cell receptor beta chains below was sequenced from the same sample in a study of blood T cell repertoires in COVID-19. Measured with immunoSEQ multiplex PCR; TCRdb has only the in-frame clones, and not every one. The sample carries about 110,000 clones, less than 85% recorded once. The sequenced sample was peripheral blood. The receptors were gathered from a human donor in a cohort sampled during active COVID-19.

This chain connects TRBV12-3 or TRBV12-4 to TRBJ1-1, with TRBD1 as a possible D gene (5 bases). V lost 7 bases and J 6 bases, leaving 12 bases between the germline ends. The CDR3 has 12 residues. CDR3 residues: CASNLGLSEAFF. CDR3 coding DNA: TGTGCCAGCAACCTGGGACTTTCTGAAGCTTTCTTT.

The gene calls are TRBV6-4 and TRBJ2-2, with 8 bases that match TRBD1. The ends lost 4 bases at V and 6 bases at J; junction bases unmatched: 7. The CDR3 runs 15 residues. Per the germline V gene, CDR1 is MRHNA and CDR2 is SNTAGT. In DNA, the CDR3 is TGTGCCAGCAGTGCGGTCAGGGGGCACGCCGGGGAGCTGTTTTTT. It encodes CASSAVRGHAGELFF.

The V gene is TRBV6-5, the J gene TRBJ2-3; 7 bases match TRBD1. This CDR3 has 15 residues. Germline trimming cut 5 bases from V and 1 base from J; bases unmatched to any gene: 6. Per germline, CDR1 MNHEY and CDR2 SVGAGI. The CDR3 bases are TGTGCCAGCAGTACACAGGGGACCCGCACAGATACGCAGTATTTT. Translating it yields CASSTQGTRTDTQYF.

The chain uses TRBV9 and TRBJ1-3; perhaps TRBD1 as D (5 bases). This CDR3 spans 17 amino acids. Germline values: CDR1 SGDLS, CDR2 YYNGEE. V gave up 0 bases and J gave up 0 bases, with 13 bases separating them. The CDR3 nucleotides are TGTGCCAGCAGCGTAGCTACAGGTGGCCCCTCTGGAAACACCATATATTTT. Encoded protein: CASSVATGGPSGNTIYF.

The chain couples TRBV11-2 to TRBJ1-1; D uncertain. This CDR3 is built from 14 residues. The V end was cut by 0 bases, the J end by 9 bases, with 14 bases between. From germline, CDR1 is SGHAT and CDR2 FQNNGV. The CDR3 sequence: CASSLEDAERKAFF. CDR3 nucleotide sequence: TGTGCCAGCAGCTTAGAGGATGCAGAGAGGAAAGCTTTCTTT.

This chain joins TRBV13 and TRBJ2-7, with 8 bases aligning to TRBD2. The CDR3 is made up of 15 amino acids. The germline V gene has CDR1 PRHDT and CDR2 FYEKMQ (reference sequence). Losses at the gene ends were 5 bases for V and 10 bases for J; bases not matched to a gene: 16. CDR3 coding DNA: TGTGCCAGCAGCCCTCCAGGGACTAGGGAGTCCCTTCAGTACTTC. Its translation is CASSPPGTRESLQYF.

The rearrangement uses TRBV9 and TRBJ2-4; D might be TRBD2 (5 bases). Deletions cut 3 bases from V and 8 bases from J, with 6 bases between. This CDR3 region has 11 residues. Germline V CDR1 and CDR2: SGDLS, YYNGEE. Written as DNA, the CDR3 is TGTGCCAGCAGCGCCGGGGACATTCAGTACTTC. Protein: CASSAGDIQYF. The full variable domain, with the rest looked up from reference TRBV9 and TRBJ2-4, is DSGVTQTPKHLITATGQRVTLRCSPRSGDLSVYWYQQSLDQGLQFLIQYYNGEERAKGNILERFSAQQFPDLHSELNLSSLELGDSALYFCASSAGDIQYFGAGTRLSVL.

This clone turned up a few times. The chain joins TRBV19 to TRBJ1-5; possibly TRBD1 for D (6 bases). Germline V CDR1 and CDR2: LNHDA, SQIVND (reference sequence). CDR3 length equals 14 residues. V was trimmed by 1 base and J by 6 bases, leaving 10 bases between them. This CDR3 reads CASSIGTAPQPQHF. In DNA, the CDR3 is TGTGCCAGTAGTATAGGGACAGCACCTCAGCCCCAGCATTTT.

This clone was seen just once. The chain's CDR3 is CASSPEEGSGEGSGANVLTF. DNA of the CDR3: TGTGCCAGCAGCCCGGAGGAGGGTAGCGGAGAGGGCTCTGGGGCCAACGTCCTGACTTTC. The gene calls are TRBV7-3 and TRBJ2-6, with TRBD2 as a possible D gene (6 bases). The CDR3 sequence is 20 residues long. Between the trimmed V and J ends, which lost 5 bases and 0 bases, there was a span of 23 bases. CDR1 and CDR2 (germline): SGHTA, FQGTGA.

This chain connects TRBV28 to TRBJ1-3; 7 positions match TRBD1. This CDR3 is built from 17 residues. V dropped 6 bases and J dropped 0; count of bases not matched to a gene: 11. Germline V gene lookup returns CDR1 MDHEN and CDR2 SYDVKM. The chain's CDR3 is CASSEAGQTYSGNTIYF. CDR3 DNA sequence: TGTGCCAGCAGCGAGGCGGGACAGACTTACTCTGGAAACACCATATATTTT.

This clone was observed a few times. CDR3 sequence reads: CASSEIRLAGGADTQYF. The CDR3 DNA follows: TGTGCCAGCAGTGAAATTCGGCTAGCGGGGGGGGCAGATACGCAGTATTTT. The V gene is TRBV2, the J gene TRBJ2-3, with TRBD2 matching over 12 bases. Unmatched junction bases numbered 7, after V lost 2 bases and J lost 4 bases. Germline V CDR1 and CDR2: SNHLY, FYNNEI. The CDR3 runs 17 residues. Full variable domain (rest looked up from reference TRBV2 and TRBJ2-3): EPEVTQTPSHQVTQMGQEVILRCVPISNHLYFYWYRQILGQKVEFLVSFYNNEISEKSEIFDDQFSVERPDGSNFTLKIRSTKLEDSAMYFCASSEIRLAGGADTQYFGPGTRLTVL.

This chain links TRBV7-2 with TRBJ1-5; the D is unclear. CDR3 length: 14 amino acids. CDR1 and CDR2 (germline): SGHTA, FQGNSA. The germline V and J ends were trimmed by 5 bases and 6 bases, with 14 bases remaining between them. The CDR3 DNA is TGTGCCAGCAGCAAGGGCGGCGGAGGTCAGCCCCAGCATTTT. It translates to CASSKGGGGQPQHF.

The rearrangement uses TRBV7-2 and TRBJ1-2; tentatively, D is TRBD1 (6 bases). V lost 1 base and J 1 base, leaving 10 bases between the germline ends. Germline V CDR1 and CDR2: SGHTA, FQGNSA. The CDR3 has 15 residues. CDR3 in amino acids: CASSLGQGNNYGYTF. CDR3 bases: TGTGCCAGCAGCTTAGGGCAGGGGAATAACTATGGCTACACCTTC.

The chain joins TRBV6-5 to TRBJ1-5; no clear D. Germline CDR1 is MNHEY and CDR2 is SVGAGI. This CDR3 has 13 residues. V dropped 4 bases and J dropped 4 bases, with 8 bases sitting between them. CDR3 bases: TGTGCCAGCAGTTCGGCGGCTAATCAGCCCCAGCATTTT. Amino acid sequence: CASSSAANQPQHF.

The table lists this clone with a count of one. The chain combines TRBV2 with TRBJ1-4; no clear D gene. The germline V and J ends were trimmed by 3 bases and 5 bases, with 10 bases remaining between them. Germline V gene sequence: CDR1 SNHLY, CDR2 FYNNEI. CDR3 length equals 14 residues. CDR3 nucleotides: TGTGCCAGCAGTGAGAGGGAGGGCAATGAAAAACTGTTTTTT. This translates into CASSEREGNEKLFF.

The V gene is TRBV15, the J gene TRBJ1-1; a weak D match, TRBD1 (6 bases). The CDR3 runs to 14 residues. V was shortened by 1 base and J by 7 bases, with 13 bases between the two germline ends. Germline CDR1 and CDR2: LNHNV and YYDKDF (reference sequence). For the CDR3, the DNA is TGTGCCACCAGCAGAGCAGACAGGCCTAGTGAAGCTTTCTTT. The encoded protein is CATSRADRPSEAFF.

The V call is TRBV6-2 or TRBV6-3, the J call TRBJ2-7; 8 nucleotides line up with TRBD2. Germline V gene data show CDR1 as MNHEY and CDR2 as SVGEGT. The CDR3 is 14 amino acids. Unmatched junction bases numbered 1, after V lost 0 bases and J lost 3 bases. CDR3 DNA sequence: TGTGCCAGCAGTTACTCGGGACTAGTCTACGAGCAGTACTTC. It codes for CASSYSGLVYEQYF.

The chain carries TRBV11-2 and TRBJ1-2; a possible D gene is TRBD1 (5 bases). Germline V gives CDR1 SGHAT, CDR2 FQNNGV. The CDR3 spans 13 residues. V dropped 5 bases and J dropped 2 bases, with 9 bases sitting between them. DNA of the CDR3: TGTGCCAGCAGCGCGGCAGGGAACTATGGCTACACCTTC. It is translated as CASSAAGNYGYTF.

This chain joins TRBV9 and TRBJ2-3; D gene unclear. This CDR3 has 15 residues. Germline V gene sequence: CDR1 SGDLS, CDR2 YYNGEE. V shed 0 bases and J shed 2 bases, with 10 bases lying between them. The chain's CDR3 is CASSVGRFHTDTQYF. The DNA of the CDR3 is TGTGCCAGCAGCGTAGGCAGGTTCCACACAGATACGCAGTATTTT. Using reference TRBV9 and TRBJ2-3 for the parts outside the CDR3, the full variable domain is DSGVTQTPKHLITATGQRVTLRCSPRSGDLSVYWYQQSLDQGLQFLIQYYNGEERAKGNILERFSAQQFPDLHSELNLSSLELGDSALYFCASSVGRFHTDTQYFGPGTRLTVL.

This clone was seen once. This sequence joins TRBV5-6 and TRBJ2-3; D unresolved. Germline V gives CDR1 SGHDT, CDR2 YYEEEE. The length of the CDR3 is 17 residues. The V gene lost 0 bases and the J gene lost 4 bases, with 18 bases spanning the gap. The CDR3 nucleotides are TGTGCCAGCAGCTTGGGTATCCCAGATCCCCCTTCAGATACGCAGTATTTT. The encoded protein is CASSLGIPDPPSDTQYF.

The chain carries TRBV5-4 and TRBJ1-1, with a possible D match to TRBD1 (6 bases). The V end was cut by 4 bases, the J end by 1 base, with 14 bases between. The CDR3 loop spans 15 amino acids. The germline V gene has CDR1 SGHNT and CDR2 YYREEE (reference sequence). The CDR3 sequence: CASSPNSGQNTEAFF. The CDR3 DNA sequence: TGTGCCAGCAGCCCTAACTCGGGACAGAACACTGAAGCTTTCTTT.

The chain links TRBV11-2 to TRBJ2-7, with D perhaps matching TRBD2 (6 bases). This CDR3 has 11 residues. Per germline, CDR1 SGHAT and CDR2 FQNNGV. The germline V and J ends were trimmed by 5 bases and 7 bases, with 9 bases remaining between them. CDR3 residues: CASSGGREQYF. The DNA of the CDR3 is TGTGCCAGCAGCGGAGGGAGGGAGCAGTACTTC.

The chain uses TRBV4-3 and TRBJ1-1, with a tentative D call TRBD1 (5 bases). The germline V and J ends were trimmed by 0 bases and 5 bases, with 13 bases remaining between them. From germline, CDR1 is LGHNA and CDR2 YSLEER. The CDR3 totals 15 residues. CDR3 nucleotide sequence: TGCGCCAGCAGCCAAGATTGGGGGGGTAAGACTGAAGCTTTCTTT. This sequence encodes CASSQDWGGKTEAFF.

This rearrangement joins TRBV4-3 to TRBJ2-3, with 10 bases aligning to TRBD2. CDR1 and CDR2 from the germline V gene are LGHNA and YSLEER. The length of the CDR3 is 18 residues. The J segment lost 7 bases and the V segment lost 0 bases, leaving 13 bases of the junction unmatched. As DNA, the CDR3 is TGCGCCAGCAGCCAAGATTGGGGCGGGGTAGCGGGGGGTTATACGCAGTATTTT. Translating gives CASSQDWGGVAGGYTQYF.

J is TRBJ1-1 and V is TRBV30; a weak D match, TRBD1 (5 bases). Trimming stripped 2 bases from V and 11 bases from J, with 18 bases between. CDR3 length: 13 residues. The germline V gene encodes CDR1 GTSNPN and CDR2 SVGIG (reference sequence). CDR3 region: CAWSPMGGMSAFF. The CDR3 coding sequence is TGTGCCTGGAGTCCGATGGGGGGTATGAGTGCTTTCTTT.

The rearrangement joins TRBV6-5 to TRBJ2-1, with 9 bases matching TRBD1. Germline CDR1 is MNHEY and CDR2 is SVGAGI. V lost 6 bases, J lost 6 bases, and 9 bases stayed unmatched. The CDR3 has 15 residues. DNA of the CDR3: TGTGCCAGCAGCCGAGAGGGACAGGGAGTCAATGAGCAGTTCTTC. Translating gives CASSREGQGVNEQFF.

This chain joins TRBV6-2 or TRBV6-3 and TRBJ1-3; TRBD1 is a possible D gene (6 bases). V shed 2 bases and J shed 0 bases, with 20 bases lying between them. The CDR3 sequence is 19 residues long. The germline CDR1 and CDR2 sequences are MNHEY and SVGEGT. CDR3 DNA: TGTGCCAGCAGTTACGCATGGGGACACCTTTTGAGCTCTGGAAACACCATATATTTT. Its protein is CASSYAWGHLLSSGNTIYF.

In its sample, this clone was seen once. This rearrangement joins TRBV5-5 to TRBJ1-6; D remains unclear. Germline loops: CDR1 SGHKS, CDR2 YYEKEE (reference sequence). V lost 6 bases to trimming and J lost 6 bases, with 7 bases between them. The CDR3 runs 12 residues. This CDR3 is CASNSLNSPLHF. The CDR3 DNA reads TGTGCCAGCAACTCCCTTAATTCACCCCTCCACTTT.

The chain employs TRBV2 and TRBJ1-1; D perhaps matches TRBD1 (5 bases). The germline V gene encodes CDR1 SNHLY and CDR2 FYNNEI. The V gene lost 6 bases and the J gene lost 7 bases, with 9 bases spanning the gap. There are 11 residues in the CDR3. As DNA, the CDR3 is TGTGCCAGCAGCCCGACAGTTGAAGCTTTCTTT. Residues: CASSPTVEAFF.

The chain couples TRBV18 to TRBJ1-3; 8 nucleotides agree with TRBD1. CDR1 is KGHSH and CDR2 is LQKENI in the germline V gene. This CDR3 comprises 14 residues. V lost 4 bases, J lost 8 bases, and 7 bases stayed unmatched. As DNA, the CDR3 is TGTGCCAGCTCACGGGACAGGACTGGGGACACCATATATTTT. This translates into CASSRDRTGDTIYF.

The rearrangement links TRBV6-4 to TRBJ2-1; 11 bases map to TRBD2. Trimming removed 4 bases from V and 8 bases from J; junction bases left unmatched: 7. Germline lookup yields CDR1 MRHNA and CDR2 SNTAGT. The length of the CDR3 is 15 residues. As DNA, the CDR3 is TGTGCCAGCAGTGCCCTAGCGGGGGGCCTCTATGAGCAGTTCTTC. This translates into CASSALAGGLYEQFF.

J is TRBJ2-7 and V is TRBV6-5; a possible D gene is TRBD1 (6 bases). Germline V gives CDR1 MNHEY, CDR2 SVGAGI. The CDR3 has 13 residues. V was cut by 8 bases and J by 4 bases, with 15 bases left in between. CDR3 sequence (DNA): TGTGCCAGCTCGTACAGGGTGGAGTACGAGCAGTACTTC. Encoded protein: CASSYRVEYEQYF.